Listed below are T cell receptor beta chains from one sample, sequenced in a study of sequential checkpoint blockade in melanoma. Some clones are missing from TCRdb's copy, which holds only in-frame ones; the method was immunoSEQ multiplex PCR. The top ten clones hold approximately 40% of a sample with roughly 3,000 clones, about 21% of them seen once. Here the sequenced sample was tumor tissue (inferred from file names), taken from a patient given nivolumab and ipilimumab in sequence. All receptors derive from a human patient with melanoma. Some clones in this sample may be carry-over from other donors' samples. The conserved cysteine and the conserved F or W are not part of the CDR3 here. The order of the fields is J gene, V gene, CDR3 protein.

TRBJ1-1 TRBV28 ASSLLGRLGTEAF
TRBJ2-7 TRBV18 ASSLQGATSYEQY
TRBJ1-5 TRBV6-8 ASSYSVGWADQPQH
TRBJ2-5 TRBV6-8 ASSEGQSGGQETQY
TRBJ1-1 TRBV27 ASARDRNTEAF
TRBJ2-3 TRBV19 ASSESIIGTDTQY
TRBJ1-2 TRBV25-1 ASSLGTGGGGYT
TRBJ2-1 TRBV19 ASREPLGRAQF
TRBJ2-1 TRBV30 ALWTSGGNEQF
TRBJ2-5 TRBV11-3 ASSFLDREETQY
TRBJ1-1 TRBV6-8 ASRPPTVNTEAF
TRBJ2-3 TRBV6-8 ASSSLPGTLETDTQY
TRBJ1-1 TRBV6-8 AISPGHSPMNTEAF
TRBJ1-2 TRBV6-8 ASSDSRAQKHSNYGYT
TRBJ2-3 TRBV11-3 ASSLARVSTDTQY
TRBJ2-3 TRBV19 ASSIGTGGLTDTQY
TRBJ2-7 TRBV19 ASSPRAGSPYEQY
TRBJ1-4 TRBV11-3 ASSSDREGPNEKLF
TRBJ1-6 TRBV11-3 ASSLGGQGNSPLH
TRBJ1-1 TRBV18 ASSPPTGSPEAF
TRBJ1-6 TRBV7-1 ASSFPGNSPLH
TRBJ2-7 TRBV6-8 ASRTPSGPLAEQY
TRBJ2-5 TRBV6-8 ASSPMWQETQY
TRBJ2-2 TRBV29-1 SALVGGAGGELF
TRBJ2-1 TRBV5-1 ASSRGLAGDVSYNEQF
TRBJ2-1 TRBV11-3 ASSLVGGAGNEQF
TRBJ1-3 TRBV25-1 ASSEWEERNTIY
TRBJ1-2 TRBV29-1 SVVLRDAYGYT
TRBJ1-6 TRBV6-8 ASSYSGRLGSYNSPLH
TRBJ1-2 TRBV19 ASSTAGQGREDYGYT
TRBJ2-1 TRBV9 ASSGGLGGLYNEQF
TRBJ2-7 TRBV14 ASSQEEALPYEQY
TRBJ1-6 TRBV6-8 ASRQGYNSPLH
TRBJ2-3 TRBV19 ASSIVSSPDTQY
TRBJ1-5 TRBV6-8 ASSRTGGGNQPQH
TRBJ1-5 TRBV9 ASGGQNSNQPQH